Sequencing of this T cell receptor beta chain was carried out in a study of cytomegalovirus exposure and HLA in healthy donors. Both 60 Vbeta primers and 13 Jbeta primers went into the PCR. The data were produced by immunoSEQ multiplex PCR, yet TCRdb's version contains in-frame clones alone and is incomplete. The top ten hold about 11% of the sample, which has about 100,000 clones, 65% to 75% seen once. The J segment lost 5 bases and the V segment lost 5 bases, leaving 7 bases of the junction unmatched. The CDR3 runs to 15 residues. From germline, CDR1 is MNHEY and CDR2 SVGAGI. The sample comprised PBMCs. The TCR originated in a middle-aged man in good health and CMV-seropositive. This chain uses TRBV6-5 with TRBJ1-5; 9 bases align to TRBD1. CDR3 sequence: CASSADRGIYQPQHF. CDR3 in DNA: TGTGCCAGCAGTGCGGACAGGGGAATTTATCAGCCCCAGCATTTT.